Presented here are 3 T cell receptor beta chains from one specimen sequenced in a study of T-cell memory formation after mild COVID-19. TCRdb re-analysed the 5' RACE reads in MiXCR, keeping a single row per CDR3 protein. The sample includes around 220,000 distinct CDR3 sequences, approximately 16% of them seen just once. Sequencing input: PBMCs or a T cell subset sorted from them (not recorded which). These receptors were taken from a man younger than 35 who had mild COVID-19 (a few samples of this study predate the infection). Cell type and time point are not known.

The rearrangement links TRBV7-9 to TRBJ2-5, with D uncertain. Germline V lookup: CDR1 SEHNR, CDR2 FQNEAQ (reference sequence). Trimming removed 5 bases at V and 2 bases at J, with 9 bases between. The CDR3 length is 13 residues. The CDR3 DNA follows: TGTGCCAGCAGCCCCTCGTGGCAAGAGACCCAGTACTTC. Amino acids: CASSPSWQETQYF.

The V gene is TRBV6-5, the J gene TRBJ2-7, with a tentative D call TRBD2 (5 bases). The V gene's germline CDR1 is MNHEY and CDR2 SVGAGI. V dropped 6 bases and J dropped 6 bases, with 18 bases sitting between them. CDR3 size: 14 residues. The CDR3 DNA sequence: TGTGCCAGCAGGGACTCGGGTGGGAGCGGCGAGCAGTACGTC. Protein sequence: CASRDSGGSGEQYV.

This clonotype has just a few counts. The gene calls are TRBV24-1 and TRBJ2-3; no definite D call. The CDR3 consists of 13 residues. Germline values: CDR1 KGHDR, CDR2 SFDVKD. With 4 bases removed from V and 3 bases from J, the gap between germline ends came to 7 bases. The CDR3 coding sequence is TGTGCCACCAGTGACCGCCTTACAGATACGCAGTATTTT. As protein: CATSDRLTDTQYF.